The rows below give T cell receptor beta chains drawn from one sample of a study of radiotherapy plus CTLA-4 blockade in lung cancer. The protocol was immunoSEQ multiplex PCR, while the TCRdb copy is restricted to in-frame clones and leaves out a portion. The sample lists more than 55,000 clones, approximately 79% occurring once. The source material was peripheral blood, sampled from a patient treated with radiotherapy plus ipilimumab. The source of these receptors is a human donor with non-small cell lung cancer who had a complete response to radiotherapy plus ipilimumab. Each CDR3 is given without its conserved first and last residue. Fields, in order: V gene, D gene, CDR3 protein. D genes are given only for firm matches.

v_gene: TRBV2
d_gene: TRBD2
CDR3aa: ASSYAGGLNEQY

v_gene: TRBV21-1
d_gene: -
CDR3aa: ASSKNLRGHGLEAF

v_gene: TRBV7-2
d_gene: TRBD2
CDR3aa: ASSVAGGGLETQY

v_gene: TRBV11-3
d_gene: TRBD1
CDR3aa: ASQETGSYNEQF

v_gene: TRBV28
d_gene: TRBD1
CDR3aa: ASIGQGRYEQY

v_gene: TRBV9
d_gene: -
CDR3aa: ASSVDAGLNTGELF

v_gene: TRBV4-1
d_gene: -
CDR3aa: ASSQDSSGVTDTQY

v_gene: TRBV30
d_gene: -
CDR3aa: AWTGQTYGYT

v_gene: TRBV11-2
d_gene: TRBD2
CDR3aa: ASSYLAGYNEQF

v_gene: TRBV7-2
d_gene: -
CDR3aa: ASREGGRYNEQF

v_gene: TRBV7-2
d_gene: TRBD1
CDR3aa: ASSLEQGNYGYT

v_gene: TRBV7-6
d_gene: TRBD1
CDR3aa: ASSLGGQKTGELF

v_gene: TRBV2
d_gene: -
CDR3aa: ASRWAGNGGEQY

v_gene: TRBV9
d_gene: TRBD2
CDR3aa: ASSLEISGLTGELF

v_gene: TRBV1
d_gene: -
CDR3aa: TSSRGRELSGNTIY

v_gene: TRBV2
d_gene: TRBD2
CDR3aa: ARTQREADNEQF

v_gene: TRBV2
d_gene: TRBD2
CDR3aa: ASNGLGATDTQY

v_gene: TRBV6-5
d_gene: -
CDR3aa: ASSIPSRPTGELF

v_gene: TRBV30
d_gene: TRBD1
CDR3aa: AWSVRTGDYGYT

v_gene: TRBV28
d_gene: -
CDR3aa: ASSRSGTQANTIY

v_gene: TRBV29-1
d_gene: TRBD1
CDR3aa: SVDSEGGAWGYT

v_gene: TRBV5-6
d_gene: -
CDR3aa: ASSLGTRTEAF

v_gene: TRBV7-6
d_gene: -
CDR3aa: ASTPTRVNTEAF

v_gene: TRBV7-9
d_gene: TRBD2
CDR3aa: ASSTPTSGRPYEQF

v_gene: TRBV7-2
d_gene: TRBD2
CDR3aa: ASSLLGTSGRVGETQY

v_gene: TRBV5-4
d_gene: -
CDR3aa: ASSLVEGPRENYGYT

v_gene: TRBV25-1
d_gene: TRBD2
CDR3aa: ASSVAGAVDTQY

v_gene: TRBV14
d_gene: TRBD2
CDR3aa: ASSPIRGLAVYNEQF

v_gene: TRBV9
d_gene: TRBD2
CDR3aa: ASSGGGGLAGEGDTQY

v_gene: TRBV5-3
d_gene: TRBD2
CDR3aa: ARRRSLAGITDTQY

v_gene: TRBV7-6
d_gene: TRBD2
CDR3aa: ASSLSLAGEGDTQY

v_gene: TRBV7-2
d_gene: -
CDR3aa: ASSLDRGGGNTIY

v_gene: TRBV5-1
d_gene: TRBD2
CDR3aa: ASSSQRGEETQY

v_gene: TRBV27
d_gene: -
CDR3aa: ASSAGGLNTGELF

v_gene: TRBV5-4
d_gene: -
CDR3aa: ASSLYGRTLEQY

v_gene: TRBV7-2
d_gene: -
CDR3aa: ASSFMGGGTDTQY

v_gene: TRBV19
d_gene: TRBD1
CDR3aa: ASSPIEGTGTGELF